A selection of T cell receptor beta chains follows, all from one sample in a study of T cells in Graves' hyperthyroidism and ophthalmopathy. TCRdb called the multiplex PCR reads again in MiXCR, with one record for every CDR3 protein. The sample records about 500,000 distinct CDR3 sequences, around 17% being singletons. Sequencing was done on a sample of blood. The receptors come from a woman aged 18 to 35 with Graves' hyperthyroidism. Both conserved end residues are part of each CDR3. A D gene is named only where the DNA matches it firmly. Expanded clones are given a class, and other clones once, few, many or no size at all.

TRBJ2-7	NA	TRBV28	14	few	TGTGCCAGCCGACCCCCCGGGTCGGCCTACGAGCAGTACTTC	CASRPPGSAYEQYF
TRBJ2-7	TRBD2	TRBV9	16	NA	TGTGCCAGCAGCCTCCGGGGGGGGGCTCTACTCTACGAGCAGTACTTC	CASSLRGGALLYEQYF
TRBJ1-3	NA	TRBV20-1	12	NA	TGCAGTGCTAGGGGGACCTGGAACACCATATATTTT	CSARGTWNTIYF
TRBJ2-7	TRBD1	TRBV13	13	few	TGTGCCAGCAGCATGGGACAGGGATGGGAGCAGTACTTC	CASSMGQGWEQYF
TRBJ2-7	NA	TRBV28	11	many	TGTGCCAGCAGTTGGGAGCGCGAGCAGTACTTC	CASSWEREQYF
TRBJ1-6	NA	TRBV27	14	NA	TGTGCCAGCAGTTTAGAAGGGGATAATTCACCCCTCCACTTT	CASSLEGDNSPLHF
TRBJ2-2	NA	TRBV6-1	16	NA	TGTGCCAGCAGTGCCAACCAGGGATTAAACACCGGGGAGCTGTTTTTT	CASSANQGLNTGELFF
TRBJ1-3	NA	TRBV3-1	13	many	TGTGCCAGCAGCCCATTGTCTGGAAACACCATATATTTT	CASSPLSGNTIYF
TRBJ2-2	NA	TRBV6-2/TRBV6-3	16	few	TGTGCCAGCAGATTAACCCCGGGGATTGACACCGGGGAGCTGTTTTTT	CASRLTPGIDTGELFF
TRBJ1-2	TRBD1	TRBV12-3/TRBV12-4	14	many	TGTGCCAGCACCGTTGGGGGTGGACAGGGTGGCTACACCTTC	CASTVGGGQGGYTF
TRBJ2-1	NA	TRBV11-2	16	many	TGTGCCAGCAGCTTTGGAGACAGGATGATACAGGTTGAGCAGTTCTTC	CASSFGDRMIQVEQFF
TRBJ2-1	TRBD2	TRBV3-1	16	NA	TGTGCCAGCAGCCGGAGGCGGGGGGCGGTCGGCAATGAGCAGTTCTTC	CASSRRRGAVGNEQFF
TRBJ2-1	NA	TRBV28	16	many	TGTGCCAGCAGTTCCTGGGACGTTAGCTCCTACAATGAGCAGTTCTTC	CASSSWDVSSYNEQFF
TRBJ1-2	TRBD1	TRBV28	13	many	TGTGCCAGTGGGGAGACAGGGGTCTATGGCTACACCTTC	CASGETGVYGYTF
TRBJ2-2	TRBD2	TRBV7-2	15	few	TGTGCCAGCAGCGTCCGCGGGAGGGCCAGAGGGGAGCTGTTTTTT	CASSVRGRARGELFF
TRBJ2-3	NA	TRBV5-5	16	NA	TGTGCCAGCACAGCTTGGCCGAGTTCAGGCACAGATACGCAGTATTTT	CASTAWPSSGTDTQYF
TRBJ2-7	NA	TRBV28	12	many	TGTGCCAGCAGTTTCCGGGCCTACGAGCAGTACTTC	CASSFRAYEQYF
TRBJ2-4	NA	TRBV27	15	NA	TGTGCCAGCAGTTTTAGTGGGTTTCCCAAAAACATTCAGTACTTC	CASSFSGFPKNIQYF
TRBJ2-5	NA	TRBV9	14	few	TGTGCCAGCAGTTCCCCCGCGGGGGCAGAGACCCAGTACTTC	CASSSPAGAETQYF
TRBJ2-7	TRBD2	TRBV5-1	15	few	TGCGCCAGCAGCCCCGGGGTAGCGGGAGTTTACGAGCAGTACTTC	CASSPGVAGVYEQYF
TRBJ2-5	TRBD1	TRBV3-1	15	many	TGTGCCAGCAGCCGACGACAGGGTGGTCTGGAGACCCAGTACTTC	CASSRRQGGLETQYF
TRBJ2-5	NA	TRBV20-1	15	many	TGCAGTGCTAGAGACCTTCAGGGGTACCAAGAGACCCAGTACTTC	CSARDLQGYQETQYF
TRBJ2-3	NA	TRBV9	15	few	TGTGCCAGCAGCGTAGAGGTGGGGGGCACAGATACGCAGTATTTT	CASSVEVGGTDTQYF
TRBJ2-2	NA	TRBV24-1	19	few	TGTGCCACCAGTGATCTTCCGACAGCTAATACCTTAAACACCGGGGAGCTGTTTTTT	CATSDLPTANTLNTGELFF
TRBJ2-7	TRBD2	TRBV11-2	15	NA	TGTGCCAGCAGTGAAGTCGGCGGGAGGGCCTCCGAGCAGTACTTC	CASSEVGGRASEQYF
TRBJ2-3	TRBD2	TRBV12-3/TRBV12-4	16	many	TGTGCCAGCACCAAACCGGGGCGGGGGGAAGGAGATACGCAGTATTTT	CASTKPGRGEGDTQYF
TRBJ2-3	NA	TRBV20-1	15	many	TGCAGTGCTCGGGCGACGGGGTTGAGTCGAGATACGCAGTATTTT	CSARATGLSRDTQYF
TRBJ2-1	NA	TRBV30	16	many	TGTGCCTGGAGTGGTAAGGGCAGGAGCTCCTACAATGAGCAGTTCTTC	CAWSGKGRSSYNEQFF
TRBJ2-7	TRBD1	TRBV4-2	17	NA	TGTGCCAGCAGCCAAGAAAGGGGGACAGGGGCAATCTACGAGCAGTACTTC	CASSQERGTGAIYEQYF